These 8 T cell receptor beta chains were sequenced from one sample in a study of blood T cells in healthy people across ages (dated by TCRdb to 2014 to 2015). The library came from 5' RACE. Sequencing was performed on an Illumina HiSeq 2500. A second PCR of about 6 to 11 cycles was performed with a sample-barcoded 5' primer and a J-beta primer mix. TCRdb applied fastp at Q25 and MiXCR to the public reads, then kept only in-frame beta chains. Identical CDR3 proteins give one entry, which carries the most common genes and DNA. The sample yields about 1 million distinct CDR3 sequences; roughly a quarter were counted once. The ten largest clones take up around 0.75% of the sample. Another study also made use of these data, one on T cells of mothers and their children.

Material: blood. Receptors were obtained from a girl aged 2-15 years in good health.

This rearrangement joins TRBV7-2 to TRBJ2-5; TRBD2 matches 12 bases. The length of the CDR3 is 16 residues. Per the germline V gene, CDR1 is SGHTA and CDR2 is FQGNSA. The V and J ends lost 2 bases and 5 bases, in that order; junction bases with no gene match: 6. In DNA form, the CDR3 reads TGTGCCAGCAGCTTATCTAGCGGGGGGGCCAGTGAGACCCAGTACTTC. The encoded protein is CASSLSSGGASETQYF.

V is TRBV29-1 and J is TRBJ2-7; 10 bases are shared with TRBD1. This CDR3 region has 19 residues. Germline V gene sequence: CDR1 SQVTM, CDR2 ANQGSEA. V shed 0 bases and J 2 bases; nucleotides not matched to a gene: 16. Here the CDR3 DNA reads TGCAGCGTTGAAGATCCTTTCGGGACAGGGGACTTTCGAGCCTACGAGCAGTACTTC. Its protein is CSVEDPFGTGDFRAYEQYF.

The rearrangement links TRBV7-6 to TRBJ1-4; D is undetermined. Germline values: CDR1 SGHVS, CDR2 FNYEAQ. CDR3 length: 15 residues. V was trimmed by 5 bases and J by 3 bases, leaving 13 bases between them. CDR3 sequence (DNA): TGTGCCAGCAGCCGGACCCTAGTGGCTAATGAAAAACTGTTTTTT. Protein: CASSRTLVANEKLFF.

This clonotype turned up a few times. This chain links TRBV3-1 with TRBJ2-3; 10 nucleotides line up with TRBD1. Germline CDR1 reads LGHDT; CDR2 reads YNNKEL (reference sequence). This CDR3 has 16 residues. V dropped 3 bases and J dropped 6; count of bases not matched to a gene: 9. Here the CDR3 reads CASSHRDRGVWDTQYF. The DNA for the CDR3 is TGTGCCAGCAGCCACCGGGACAGGGGAGTTTGGGATACGCAGTATTTT.

The J gene is TRBJ2-1, the V gene TRBV12-5; 8 nucleotides agree with TRBD1. From germline, CDR1 is LGHNT and CDR2 FRNRAP. The V segment lost 2 bases and the J segment 2 bases; nucleotides outside the gene matches: 14. CDR3 length: 19 residues. The chain's CDR3 is CASGLTTKTGERAYNEQFF. The DNA for the CDR3 is TGTGCTAGTGGTTTGACAACGAAGACAGGGGAAAGGGCCTACAATGAGCAGTTCTTC.

This clonotype was found a few times. The chain has TRBV11-3 and TRBJ2-7; D remains unclear. Looked up from germline, CDR1 is SGHNT and CDR2 is YENEEA. V lost 5 bases and J 2 bases, leaving 7 bases between the germline ends. The CDR3 totals 12 residues. The CDR3 nucleotides read TGTGCCAGCAGCGCCGAACCCTACGAGCAGTACTTC. Translation gives CASSAEPYEQYF.

This chain connects TRBV28 to TRBJ2-7, with D maybe TRBD2 (6 bases). This CDR3 comprises 15 residues. Germline loops: CDR1 MDHEN, CDR2 SYDVKM. The V gene lost 1 base and the J gene lost 4 bases, with 14 bases spanning the gap. The CDR3 nucleotides read TGTGCCAGCAGTTTATTGGGTAGCGGACCTTACGAGCAGTACTTC. As protein: CASSLLGSGPYEQYF.

Concerning this clonotype: A junction boundary mismatches the germline segment, possibly from a read error. This chain connects TRBV7-7 to TRBJ1-2, with D hard to call. CDR1 and CDR2 from the germline V gene are SSHAT and FNYEAQ (reference sequence). The CDR3 is 18 residues long. CDR3 residues: CASSVMRAAGFLGYGYTF. The DNA for the CDR3 is TGTGCTAGCAGCGTAATGAGGGCCGCTGGGTTTTTGGGCTATGGCTACACCTTC.